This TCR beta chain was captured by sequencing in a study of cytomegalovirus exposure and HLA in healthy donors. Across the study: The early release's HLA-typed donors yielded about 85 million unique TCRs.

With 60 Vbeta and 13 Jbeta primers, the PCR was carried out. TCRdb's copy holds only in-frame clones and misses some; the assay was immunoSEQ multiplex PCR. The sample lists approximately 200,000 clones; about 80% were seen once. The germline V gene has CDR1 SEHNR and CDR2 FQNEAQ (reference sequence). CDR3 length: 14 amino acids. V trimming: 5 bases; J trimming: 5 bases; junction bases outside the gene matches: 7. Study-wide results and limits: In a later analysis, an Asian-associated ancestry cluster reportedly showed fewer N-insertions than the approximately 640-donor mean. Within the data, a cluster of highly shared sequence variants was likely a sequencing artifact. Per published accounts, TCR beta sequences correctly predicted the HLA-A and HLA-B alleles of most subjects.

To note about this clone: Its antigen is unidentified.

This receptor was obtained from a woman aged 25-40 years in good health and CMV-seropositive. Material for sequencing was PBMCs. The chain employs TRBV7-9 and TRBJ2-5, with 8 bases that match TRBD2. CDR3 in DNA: TGTGCCAGCAGCCCCGCCGGGAGGGTGGAGACCCAGTACTTC. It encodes CASSPAGRVETQYF.